What follows are 2 T cell receptor beta chains derived from one specimen sequenced in a study of T cells in Graves' hyperthyroidism and ophthalmopathy. TCR beta CDR3 sequences were amplified from RNA transcripts. HTBI primers were the set used in a first-round RT-PCR of the TCR CDR3. TCRdb called the multiplex PCR reads again in MiXCR, with one record for every CDR3 protein. The sample has 300,000 to 400,000 distinct CDR3 sequences, around 15% seen once. Sequencing was carried out using blood. The receptors shown here come from a woman aged 25-40 years with Graves' ophthalmopathy.

This clonotype has a count of ten or more. V usage is TRBV2 and J usage is TRBJ2-5; 7 positions match TRBD2. The CDR3 length is 12 residues. Germline V gene data show CDR1 as SNHLY and CDR2 as FYNNEI. V lost 8 bases to trimming and J lost 3 bases; unmatched junction nucleotides: 3. CDR3 nucleotide sequence: TGTGCCAGCGGGGGGGGAGAAGAGACCCAGTACTTC. It is translated as CASGGGEETQYF.

The genes are TRBV6-5 and TRBJ2-4, with D possibly matching TRBD2 (5 bases). Germline CDR1 and CDR2: MNHEY and SVGAGI. V was trimmed by 0 bases and J by 3 bases, leaving 9 bases between them. The CDR3 sequence is 15 residues long. CDR3 sequence (DNA): TGTGCCAGCAGTTACTCGAGGGCGCTCAAAAACATTCAGTACTTC. Encoded protein: CASSYSRALKNIQYF.